The entry that follows covers one T cell receptor (beta chain) sequence. The antigen is not known. During its preparation, the TCRbeta library received unique molecular identifiers. TCRdb fed the PCR reads into MiXCR, producing one record per CDR3 protein. Seen here are some 460,000 distinct CDR3 sequences, roughly 15% observed once, and the top ten hold 29%. This sample was included in a study of T-cell reconstitution after alpha-beta-depleted transplantation in children. Study observations and caveats: Some patients' high day-60 TCRbeta diversity was attributed to recipient cells surviving conditioning. About two months after transplant, alpha-beta T cells reportedly came from several hundred expanded graft clones. Diversity and T-cell counts at one year after transplant derived mostly from new T cells.

The V end lost 5 bases, the J end lost 5 bases, and 11 bases lay between the germline ends. Per germline, CDR1 KGHDR and CDR2 SFDVKD. The CDR3 consists of 13 residues. The TCR was taken from a boy younger than two who had a stem cell transplant for Wiskott-Aldrich syndrome, so the T cells may come from the graft donor. The chain joins TRBV24-1 to TRBJ2-5; a weak D match, TRBD1 (5 bases). The sequenced sample was PBMCs, mostly from graft donor cells, obtained 360 days after TCRalphabeta/CD19-depleted stem cell transplant. The CDR3 is CATSGAGWETQYF. CDR3 sequence (DNA): TGTGCCACCAGTGGGGCAGGGTGGGAGACCCAGTACTTC.